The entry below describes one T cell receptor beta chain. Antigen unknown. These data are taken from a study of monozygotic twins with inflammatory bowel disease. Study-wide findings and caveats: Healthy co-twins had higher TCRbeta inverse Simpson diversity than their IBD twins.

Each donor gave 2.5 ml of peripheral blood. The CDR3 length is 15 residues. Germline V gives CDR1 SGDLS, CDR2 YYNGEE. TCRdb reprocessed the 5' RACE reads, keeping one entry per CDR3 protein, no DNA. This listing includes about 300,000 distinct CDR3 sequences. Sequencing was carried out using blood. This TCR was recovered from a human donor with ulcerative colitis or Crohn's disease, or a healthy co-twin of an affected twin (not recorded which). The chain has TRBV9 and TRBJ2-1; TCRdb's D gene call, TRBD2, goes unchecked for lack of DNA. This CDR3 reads CASSVTSGRMDEQFF.